The rows below give T cell receptor beta chains drawn from one sample of a study of blood T cell repertoires in COVID-19. Sequenced by immunoSEQ multiplex PCR; TCRdb stores in-frame clones only, minus some. Among about 370,000 clones listed, more than 80% were seen once. The sample taken for sequencing was peripheral blood. The origin of the receptors is a woman aged 25 to 39 with COVID-19, enrolled during active disease. Both conserved end residues are part of each CDR3. Fields, in order: V gene, J gene, CDR3 protein.

v_call: TRBV19
j_call: TRBJ1-1
cdr3_aa: CASSIRTSMDTEAFF

v_call: TRBV9
j_call: TRBJ1-1
cdr3_aa: CASSPPGDTEAFF

v_call: TRBV28
j_call: TRBJ2-5
cdr3_aa: CASNMAGGLYETQYF

v_call: TRBV7-2
j_call: TRBJ1-5
cdr3_aa: CASSVVQGAQPQHF

v_call: TRBV6-5
j_call: TRBJ1-1
cdr3_aa: CASSYTGGQDEAFF

v_call: TRBV2
j_call: TRBJ2-5
cdr3_aa: CASSPGTSGIGGGETQYF

v_call: TRBV4-3
j_call: TRBJ2-2
cdr3_aa: CASSQDADTTGELFF

v_call: TRBV5-4
j_call: TRBJ1-1
cdr3_aa: CASSKDRAENTEAFF

v_call: TRBV6-4
j_call: TRBJ1-1
cdr3_aa: CASSVDRAMNTEAFF

v_call: TRBV19
j_call: TRBJ1-5
cdr3_aa: CASTKYSGINQPQHF

v_call: TRBV5-1
j_call: TRBJ2-5
cdr3_aa: CASSLRAGSRETQYF

v_call: TRBV2
j_call: TRBJ1-3
cdr3_aa: CASSELGGIDGNTIYF

v_call: TRBV3-1/TRBV3-2
j_call: TRBJ2-7
cdr3_aa: CASSQDPPGNSYEQYF

v_call: TRBV9
j_call: TRBJ1-1
cdr3_aa: CASSSSYTEGSNTEAFF

v_call: TRBV21-1
j_call: TRBJ2-1
cdr3_aa: CASSQPAGGGYNEQFF

v_call: TRBV5-3
j_call: TRBJ2-5
cdr3_aa: CARSFMGRGVETQYF

v_call: TRBV21-1
j_call: TRBJ2-7
cdr3_aa: CASSKAMGEWGYRDRGPYEQYF

v_call: TRBV6-5
j_call: TRBJ1-1
cdr3_aa: CASKARGTSETEAFF

v_call: TRBV15
j_call: TRBJ2-3
cdr3_aa: CATSRDPGGDTQYF

v_call: TRBV6-5
j_call: TRBJ1-2
cdr3_aa: CASRPALDRNYGYTF

v_call: TRBV28
j_call: TRBJ1-2
cdr3_aa: CASSIDSNYGYTF

v_call: TRBV10-2
j_call: TRBJ2-2
cdr3_aa: CASTTSGGALGGELFF

v_call: TRBV27
j_call: TRBJ2-3
cdr3_aa: CASSGGEQRTDTQYF

v_call: TRBV10-3
j_call: TRBJ2-3
cdr3_aa: CATKERGDTQYF

v_call: TRBV5-1
j_call: TRBJ2-1
cdr3_aa: CASSLPGQLSYNEQFF

v_call: TRBV5-6
j_call: TRBJ2-2
cdr3_aa: CASSPKPNTGELFF

v_call: TRBV4-3
j_call: TRBJ2-1
cdr3_aa: CASSRTGYNEQFF

v_call: TRBV5-4
j_call: TRBJ2-1
cdr3_aa: CASSFDVGSVNEQFF

v_call: TRBV24-1
j_call: TRBJ2-2
cdr3_aa: CATSEGQWWGTGELFF

v_call: TRBV5-5
j_call: TRBJ2-2
cdr3_aa: CASTLTGGAQLNTGELFF

v_call: TRBV6-6
j_call: TRBJ2-1
cdr3_aa: CASSPRTGGFLAGASQGNEQFF

v_call: TRBV27
j_call: TRBJ2-2
cdr3_aa: CASSFLGANTGELFF

v_call: TRBV2
j_call: TRBJ2-1
cdr3_aa: CASITSGRDAYNEQFF

v_call: TRBV24-1
j_call: TRBJ2-3
cdr3_aa: CATSDAGTGLTDTQYF

v_call: TRBV18
j_call: TRBJ1-1
cdr3_aa: CASSQGIGNTEAFF

v_call: TRBV6-1
j_call: TRBJ1-1
cdr3_aa: CASSPSTGGAAEAFF

v_call: TRBV9
j_call: TRBJ2-2
cdr3_aa: CASSEGANTGELFF

v_call: TRBV27
j_call: TRBJ1-2
cdr3_aa: CASRATGGVYGYTF

v_call: TRBV20-1
j_call: TRBJ2-1
cdr3_aa: CSASLAGGSKEKFF

v_call: TRBV19
j_call: TRBJ1-2
cdr3_aa: CASSIDPRNYGYTF

v_call: TRBV15
j_call: TRBJ1-3
cdr3_aa: CATSRDGPRGLSGNTIYF

v_call: TRBV12-3/TRBV12-4
j_call: TRBJ1-1
cdr3_aa: CASRDKSTEAFF

v_call: TRBV10-2
j_call: TRBJ1-5
cdr3_aa: CASRSTGGNQPQHF

v_call: TRBV7-2
j_call: TRBJ1-1
cdr3_aa: CASSSLSWAARTNTEAFF

v_call: TRBV4-3
j_call: TRBJ1-5
cdr3_aa: CASSQEANRPRPQHF

v_call: TRBV7-8
j_call: TRBJ2-3
cdr3_aa: CASSLDGDSTDTQYF

v_call: TRBV2
j_call: TRBJ2-3
cdr3_aa: CASSEKPDTQYF

v_call: TRBV10-3
j_call: TRBJ1-1
cdr3_aa: CAIIGQGNTEAFF

v_call: TRBV7-2
j_call: TRBJ1-3
cdr3_aa: CASRIPSTDTIYF